The 23 T cell receptor beta chains below all came from one sample that was sequenced in a study of cytomegalovirus exposure and HLA in healthy donors. PCR involved 60 Vbeta and 13 Jbeta primers. Profiled with immunoSEQ multiplex PCR; TCRdb holds only in-frame clones, not every one. The table shows about 170,000 clones, with approximately 78% occurring only once. Sequencing used PBMCs. All receptors derive from a male donor in good health and CMV-seronegative.

In this sample, this clone turned up once. The chain is built from TRBV7-2 and TRBJ2-5, with TRBD2 matching 9 bases. After removal of 2 bases from V and 3 bases from J, the junction contained 10 bases not matched to a gene. CDR3 length: 17 amino acids. Germline V gene lookup returns CDR1 SGHTA and CDR2 FQGNSA. The CDR3 DNA is TGTGCCAGCAGCTTACCCCTAACTCAGCGGGGGGAAGAGACCCAGTACTTC. It is translated as CASSLPLTQRGEETQYF.

This clone was picked up one time. This chain connects TRBV5-4 to TRBJ2-3; TRBD2 agrees at 10 bases. Germline CDR1 reads SGHNT; CDR2 reads YYREEE (reference sequence). Trimming took 5 bases from V and 2 from J; bases not matched to a gene: 2. The CDR3 spans 14 residues. CDR3 residues: CASSTSGVTDTQYF. The CDR3 bases are TGTGCCAGCAGTACTAGCGGGGTCACAGATACGCAGTATTTT. The whole variable domain, filled in from reference TRBV5-4 and TRBJ2-3, reads ETGVTQSPTHLIKTRGQQVTLRCSSQSGHNTVSWYQQALGQGPQFIFQYYREEENGRGNFPPRFSGLQFPNYSSELNVNALELDDSALYLCASSTSGVTDTQYFGPGTRLTVL.

The rearrangement uses TRBV28 and TRBJ2-7; D may be TRBD1 (5 bases). Between the trimmed V and J ends, which lost 11 bases and 1 base, there was a span of 6 bases. Germline CDR1 is MDHEN and CDR2 is SYDVKM. CDR3 size: 10 residues. CDR3 sequence: CAAGSYEQYF. In DNA form, the CDR3 reads TGTGCCGCAGGGTCCTACGAGCAGTACTTC.

V gene TRBV6-6 combines with J gene TRBJ2-7; D is unclear. The CDR3 loop spans 13 amino acids. Trimming stripped 5 bases from V and 1 base from J, with 9 bases between. Germline V gives CDR1 MNHNY, CDR2 SVGAGI (reference sequence). CDR3 bases: TGTGCCAGCAGTCCTCTCGGTTCCTACGAGCAGTACTTC. It specifies CASSPLGSYEQYF.

This chain joins TRBV4-1 and TRBJ1-1; D is unresolved. CDR1 MGHRA and CDR2 YSYEKL come from the germline V gene. V lost 1 base and J lost 0, with 15 bases in between. The CDR3 runs to 17 residues. The CDR3 nucleotides read TGCGCCAGCAGCCAAGTTCCGGGATTTGTCCTGAACACTGAAGCTTTCTTT. It specifies CASSQVPGFVLNTEAFF.

This clone has just one count. The same CDR3 is also encoded by other DNA sequences in this sample. The chain links TRBV29-1 to TRBJ2-7, with 9 positions matching TRBD1. The CDR3 covers 12 residues. Germline CDR1 is SQVTM and CDR2 is ANQGSEA. V trimming: 6 bases; J trimming: 2 bases; junction bases outside the gene matches: 2. The CDR3 DNA follows: TGCAGCGTGCGGACAGGGGCCTACGAGCAGTACTTC. Protein product: CSVRTGAYEQYF.

V and J are TRBV5-5 and TRBJ2-3; TRBD2 matches 7 bases. This CDR3 is 15 amino acids long. Per the germline V gene, CDR1 is SGHKS and CDR2 is YYEKEE (reference sequence). Trimming took 1 base from V and 2 from J; bases not matched to a gene: 4. The CDR3 protein is CASSLWGGSTDTQYF. DNA for the CDR3: TGTGCCAGCAGCTTGTGGGGGGGGTCCACAGATACGCAGTATTTT.

The CDR3 protein is CASGQTGGFGPQHF. In DNA, the CDR3 is TGTGCCAGCGGACAAACAGGGGGGTTCGGTCCCCAGCATTTT. The chain is built from TRBV27 and TRBJ1-5; the match to TRBD1 covers 8 bases. Germline V gives CDR1 MNHEY, CDR2 SMNVEV (reference sequence). Germline trimming cut 8 bases from V and 10 bases from J; bases unmatched to any gene: 13. The CDR3 extends over 14 amino acids.

The chain combines TRBV19 with TRBJ1-6, with 10 bases identical to TRBD1. The CDR3 has 17 residues. Unmatched junction bases numbered 10, after V lost 5 bases and J lost 6 bases. The germline V gene encodes CDR1 LNHDA and CDR2 SQIVND (reference sequence). The CDR3 protein is CASSPEGGQGINSPLHF. The CDR3 DNA follows: TGTGCCAGTAGTCCGGAAGGGGGACAGGGGATTAATTCACCCCTCCACTTT.

This clone has more than one count but fewer than ten. This chain joins TRBV11-3 and TRBJ2-3; D is possibly TRBD2 (6 bases). Germline V gene data show CDR1 as SGHNT and CDR2 as YENEEA. Trimming removed 5 bases from V and 5 bases from J, with 17 bases in between. This CDR3 spans 15 amino acids. CDR3 nucleotides: TGTGCCAGCAGCCCTAGGTTGGGGCGGGGAGATACGCAGTATTTT. This encodes CASSPRLGRGDTQYF.

CDR3 DNA sequence: TGTGCCAGCAGTGAGAGACACCACTATGGCTACACCTTC. Protein: CASSERHHYGYTF. V gene TRBV2 combines with J gene TRBJ1-2; D is undetermined. The CDR3 has 13 amino acids. CDR1 is SNHLY, CDR2 FYNNEI, per germline. The V end was cut by 3 bases, the J end by 3 bases, with 8 bases between.

The chain combines TRBV19 with TRBJ2-3, with D perhaps matching TRBD2 (5 bases). The germline CDR1 and CDR2 sequences are LNHDA and SQIVND (reference sequence). The CDR3 has 15 residues. V was shortened by 5 bases and J by 1 base, with 13 bases between the two germline ends. CDR3 DNA sequence: TGTGCCAGTAGTGAGAGGGAGTTCCGCACAGATACGCAGTATTTT. It specifies CASSEREFRTDTQYF. Complete variable domain (other parts from reference TRBV19 and TRBJ2-3): DGGITQSPKYLFRKEGQNVTLSCEQNLNHDAMYWYRQDPGQGLRLIYYSQIVNDFQKGDIAEGYSVSREKKESFPLTVTSAQKNPTAFYLCASSEREFRTDTQYFGPGTRLTVL.

The chain employs TRBV6-1 and TRBJ1-3, with D perhaps TRBD1 (6 bases). Deletions cut 6 bases from V and 4 bases from J, with 10 bases between. The length of the CDR3 is 13 residues. CDR1 MNHNS and CDR2 SASEGT come from the germline V gene. The CDR3 nucleotides read TGTGCCAGCAGAACAGGGTACGGAAACACCATATATTTT. This gives the protein CASRTGYGNTIYF.

The chain recombines TRBV25-1 with TRBJ2-7; the match to TRBD1 covers 9 bases. V gave up 6 bases and J gave up 1 base; unmatched junction bases: 7. Looked up from germline, CDR1 is MGHDK and CDR2 is SYGVNS. There are 15 residues in the CDR3. In nucleotides, the CDR3 is TGTGCCAGCAGACGGACAGGGGAATCATCCTACGAGCAGTACTTC. Protein product: CASRRTGESSYEQYF.

The chain's CDR3 is CASSLGQGDETQYF. The CDR3 DNA is TGTGCCAGCAGCTTAGGGCAGGGCGACGAGACCCAGTACTTC. The chain uses TRBV7-9 and TRBJ2-5, with a possible D match to TRBD1 (5 bases). This CDR3 comprises 14 residues. CDR1 is SEHNR and CDR2 is FQNEAQ in the germline V gene (reference sequence). Trimming cost V 1 base and J 5 bases, with 11 bases left between them.

This clone came up once. The V and J genes are TRBV6-6 and TRBJ2-3; D remains unclear. The V end lost 5 bases, the J end lost 6 bases, and 12 bases lay between the germline ends. This CDR3 is built from 13 residues. Per germline, CDR1 MNHNY and CDR2 SVGAGI (reference sequence). The DNA of the CDR3 is TGTGCCAGCAGTAACAGAGCCCAGGATACGCAGTATTTT. Its protein product is CASSNRAQDTQYF.

This chain joins TRBV27 and TRBJ2-3; D remains unclear. The CDR3 sequence is 15 residues long. V shed 4 bases and J shed 3 bases, with 14 bases lying between them. Germline lookup yields CDR1 MNHEY and CDR2 SMNVEV (reference sequence). For the CDR3, the DNA is TGTGCCAGCAGTTCGACAAGGCTTGGGACAGATACGCAGTATTTT. Translated, it gives CASSSTRLGTDTQYF.

The chain carries TRBV28 and TRBJ1-3, with TRBD1 matching over 7 bases. This CDR3 has 14 amino acids. The trim removed 5 bases at V and 8 bases at J, leaving 9 bases unmatched. Germline V gene lookup returns CDR1 MDHEN and CDR2 SYDVKM. As DNA, the CDR3 is TGTGCCAGCAGTAGCTCGACAGGGTTAGACACCATATATTTT. Residues: CASSSSTGLDTIYF. Full variable domain (outside the CDR3, taken from reference TRBV28 and TRBJ1-3): DVKVTQSSRYLVKRTGEKVFLECVQDMDHENMFWYRQDPGLGLRLIYFSYDVKMKEKGDIPEGYSVSREKKERFSLILESASTNQTSMYLCASSSSTGLDTIYFGEGSWLTVV.

The chain employs TRBV6-1 and TRBJ2-2; 7 bases match TRBD2. The V and J ends lost 3 bases and 0 bases, in that order; junction bases with no gene match: 1. Germline V gene data show CDR1 as MNHNS and CDR2 as SASEGT. CDR3 length: 15 amino acids. The CDR3 DNA reads as TGTGCCAGCAGTGATGGGGGGGCGAACACCGGGGAGCTGTTTTTT. Translating gives CASSDGGANTGELFF.

The chain carries TRBV28 and TRBJ2-1, with 8 bases aligning to TRBD1. This CDR3 is built from 17 residues. J was trimmed by 9 bases and V by 3 bases; bases with no gene match: 16. In germline, CDR1 is MDHEN, CDR2 SYDVKM. In nucleotides, the CDR3 is TGTGCCAGCAGTTTTCTTCGATCAAGAGGGGGGACAGGTGAGCAGTTCTTC. Its protein is CASSFLRSRGGTGEQFF.

The V and J genes are TRBV30 and TRBJ2-4; 12 bases match TRBD2. The germline V gene has CDR1 GTSNPN and CDR2 SVGIG (reference sequence). This CDR3 spans 17 amino acids. With 2 bases clipped from V and 4 bases from J, the junction kept 9 bases outside the gene matches. The CDR3 DNA reads TGTGCCTGGAGTAGGCTAGCGGGGGGGCCGGGTAAAAACATTCAGTACTTC. Encoded protein: CAWSRLAGGPGKNIQYF. Variable domain in full (rest from reference TRBV30 and TRBJ2-4): SQTIHQWPATLVQPVGSPLSLECTVEGTSNPNLYWYRQAAGRGLQLLFYSVGIGQISSEVPQNLSASRPQDRQFILSSKKLLLSDSGFYLCAWSRLAGGPGKNIQYFGAGTRLSVL.

The chain carries TRBV7-6 and TRBJ2-2, with 13 bases identical to TRBD2. There are 16 residues in the CDR3. Germline V gives CDR1 SGHVS, CDR2 FNYEAQ. Trimming cost V 3 bases and J 6 bases; bases outside gene matches: 4. The CDR3 nucleotides are TGTGCCAGCAGCTTCTTACTAGCGGGAGGGGCCGGGGAGCTGTTTTTT. Its translation is CASSFLLAGGAGELFF.

The V gene is TRBV5-1, the J gene TRBJ1-5, with no clear D. The CDR3 totals 15 residues. Trimming pared 1 base from V and 0 bases from J, leaving 8 bases between. CDR1 and CDR2 from the germline V gene are SGHRS and YFSETQ. The CDR3 is CASSLSGYSNQPQHF. Written as DNA, the CDR3 is TGCGCCAGCAGCTTGTCGGGGTATAGCAATCAGCCCCAGCATTTT.